In its sample, the clone carrying this T cell receptor beta chain was seen many times. Noted time point: newly diagnosed GD, antithyroid drugs for less than 3 months. The TCR library was made from RNA that had been extracted from PBMCs in TRIzol. The sample belongs to a study of regulatory T cells in long-lasting Graves disease. Combining iRepertoire HTBI primers with Arm-PCR of CDR3 regions, the authors built TCR beta libraries. Authors' analysis steps: Sample data revealed approximately 56 TRBV and some 13 TRBJ segments. Using its own MiXCR run on the multiplex PCR reads, TCRdb lists one record per CDR3 protein. The V and J calls were determined by TCRdb, not by the authors. Of roughly 500,000 distinct CDR3 sequences listed, more than 10% were seen once; the top ten hold about 8.3%. The CDR3 has 16 amino acids. Germline lookup yields CDR1 MNHEY and CDR2 SVGAGI. Trimming at V came to 3 bases and at J to 4 bases, leaving 8 bases not matched to a gene.

These data were likewise used in another study, on T cells in Graves' hyperthyroidism and ophthalmopathy. That work contributes: The primer set for the first-round RT-PCR of the TCR CDR3 was HTBI.

The TCR comes from a woman aged 30 to 39 with Graves disease. The chain joins TRBV6-5 to TRBJ2-5; 10 positions agree with TRBD1. This sample comprised peripheral blood mononuclear cells (PBMCs), obtained at new diagnosis, from a patient treated with antithyroid drugs. The CDR3 loop is CASSYLGQGIRETQYF. CDR3 DNA: TGTGCCAGCAGTTATCTGGGACAGGGGATCCGAGAGACCCAGTACTTC.